The clone carrying this T cell receptor (beta chain) was picked up a small number of times. Its antigen is unidentified. A single record per CDR3 protein comes from TCRdb applying MiXCR to the 5' RACE reads. The repertoire holds about 210,000 distinct CDR3 sequences, with approximately 3.2% as singletons. This CDR3 contains 14 residues. Per the germline V gene, CDR1 is LGHNA and CDR2 is YNFKEQ. Trimming left V 4 bases short and J 10 bases short, with 18 bases between. The data originate from a study of T cells after yellow fever vaccination. General study results and limits: Post-booster repertoires again held most primary-vaccination clones (about 95% CD4, approximately 90% CD8).

The material was CD4+ T cells sorted from PBMCs, obtained 10 days after the yellow fever booster vaccination. The rearrangement joins TRBV4-2 to TRBJ2-3, with D perhaps matching TRBD1 or TRBD2 (6 bases each). This receptor was taken from a man younger than 35 who received the YFV17D yellow fever vaccine. The CDR3 bases are TGTGCCAGCAGCCCCACGATGGGGGGCCGGGCGCAGTATTTT. Protein: CASSPTMGGRAQYF.